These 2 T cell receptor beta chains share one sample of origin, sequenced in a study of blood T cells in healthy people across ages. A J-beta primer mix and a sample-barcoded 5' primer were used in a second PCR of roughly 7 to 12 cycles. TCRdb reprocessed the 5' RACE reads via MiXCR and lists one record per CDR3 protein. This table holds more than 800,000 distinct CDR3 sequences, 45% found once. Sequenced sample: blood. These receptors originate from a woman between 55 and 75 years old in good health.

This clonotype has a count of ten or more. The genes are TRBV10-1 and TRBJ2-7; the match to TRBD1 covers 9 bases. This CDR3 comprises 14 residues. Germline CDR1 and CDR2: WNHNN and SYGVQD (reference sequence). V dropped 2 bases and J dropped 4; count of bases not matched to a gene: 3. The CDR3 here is CASSETGTGYEQYF. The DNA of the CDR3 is TGCGCCAGCAGTGAGACCGGGACAGGGTACGAGCAGTACTTC.

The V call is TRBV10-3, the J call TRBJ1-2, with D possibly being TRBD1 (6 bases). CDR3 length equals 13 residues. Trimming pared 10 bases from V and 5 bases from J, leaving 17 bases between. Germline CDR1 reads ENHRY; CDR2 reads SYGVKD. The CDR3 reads CASSTDRNYGYTF. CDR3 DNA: TGTGCCAGCAGCACGGACAGAAATTATGGCTACACCTTC.